One and the same sample provided the 3 T cell receptor beta chains below, sequenced in a study of OX40 agonist ivuxolimab in advanced cancers. Libraries were prepared by immunoSEQ multiplex PCR; TCRdb keeps only in-frame clonotypes and omits some of them. The sample lists tens of thousands of clones; around 84% were seen once. The sample here was CD4+ or CD8+ T cells sorted from blood, taken in a trial of the OX40 agonist ivuxolimab. These receptors all come from an adult with an advanced solid tumor such as melanoma, head and neck, liver or kidney cancer.

The chain has TRBV6-1 and TRBJ2-7; TRBD1 might be the D (8 bases). The CDR3 runs to 14 residues. Germline-derived CDR1 and CDR2 are MNHNS and SASEGT. Trimming stripped 8 bases from V and 1 base from J, with 15 bases between. Here the CDR3 reads CASGEQGGSYEQYF. The CDR3 DNA reads TGTGCCAGCGGAGAACAGGGGGGGTCCTACGAGCAGTACTTC.

For this clone: An end of the junction does not agree with germline; a read error may underlie this. The chain employs TRBV18 and TRBJ2-2; no clear D. Germline-derived CDR1 and CDR2 are KGHSH and LQKENI. The CDR3 loop spans 14 amino acids. CDR3 DNA: TGTGCCGGCTCACCCGCCTTGAACACCGGGGAGCTGTTTTTT. This gives the protein CAGSPALNTGELFF.

V gene TRBV5-1 combines with J gene TRBJ1-6; 11 positions agree with TRBD1. The CDR3 loop spans 14 amino acids. CDR1 is SGHRS and CDR2 is YFSETQ in the germline V gene. The trim removed 3 bases at V and 9 bases at J, leaving 2 bases unmatched. This CDR3 is CASSWGQGGSPLHF. CDR3 sequence (DNA): TGCGCCAGCAGCTGGGGACAGGGGGGTTCACCCCTCCACTTT.